The 23 T cell receptor beta chains in this list originate from one sample, sequenced in a study of blood T cell repertoires in COVID-19. The assay was immunoSEQ multiplex PCR, and TCRdb's table has in-frame clones only and misses some. The sample lists more than 400,000 clones, approximately 85% occurring once. Sequenced input: peripheral blood. The receptors originated from a human donor in a cohort sampled during active COVID-19.

This chain joins TRBV5-4 and TRBJ1-4; TRBD1 agrees at 11 bases. CDR3 length: 16 amino acids. Germline loops: CDR1 SGHNT, CDR2 YYREEE (reference sequence). V shed 3 bases and J 8 bases; nucleotides not matched to a gene: 9. The CDR3 is CASSSFRTGGAEKLFF. The DNA of the CDR3 is TGTGCCAGCAGCTCATTTCGGACAGGGGGCGCCGAAAAACTGTTTTTT.

The V call is TRBV6-5, the J call TRBJ2-1; TRBD1 matches 8 bases. This CDR3 comprises 12 residues. The junction had 0 bases not matched to a gene; V was cut back by 5 bases and J by 6 bases. Germline loops: CDR1 MNHEY, CDR2 SVGAGI. DNA for the CDR3: TGTGCCAGCAGTCAGGGGGCCAATGAGCAGTTCTTC. Translated: CASSQGANEQFF.

The chain uses TRBV30 and TRBJ1-1; D possibly corresponds to TRBD1 (5 bases). Germline V gene lookup returns CDR1 GTSNPN and CDR2 SVGIG (reference sequence). V lost 1 base and J 5 bases, leaving 17 bases between the germline ends. CDR3 length: 15 residues. Here the CDR3 DNA reads TGTGCCTGGAGTGCAGCTCTGGGAGGGGTGACTGAAGCTTTCTTT. Its translation: CAWSAALGGVTEAFF.

This clone appeared once. CDR3 DNA sequence: TGTGCCAGCAGCACCTACAGGGGCGAGCAGTACTTC. Amino acid sequence: CASSTYRGEQYF. This chain links TRBV7-2 with TRBJ2-7; 7 nucleotides line up with TRBD1. The J segment lost 6 bases and the V segment lost 5 bases, leaving 4 bases of the junction unmatched. CDR3 length equals 12 residues. CDR1 and CDR2 (germline): SGHTA, FQGNSA.

The chain uses TRBV6-5 and TRBJ2-1; 8 bases are shared with TRBD2. Trimming removed 8 bases from V and 8 bases from J; junction bases left unmatched: 14. Germline CDR1 reads MNHEY; CDR2 reads SVGAGI. The length of the CDR3 is 15 residues. The CDR3 nucleotides are TGTGCCAGCGGCCAGCGGGAGCCCATTAGTCATGAGCAGTTCTTC. As protein: CASGQREPISHEQFF.

The chain employs TRBV11-2 and TRBJ1-6, with D maybe TRBD1 (6 bases). Germline V gene lookup returns CDR1 SGHAT and CDR2 FQNNGV. CDR3 length equals 15 residues. V was trimmed by 2 bases and J by 7 bases, leaving 12 bases between them. The DNA for the CDR3 is TGTGCCAGCAGCTTATTACAGGGTGGAAATTCACCCCTCCACTTT. Encoded protein: CASSLLQGGNSPLHF.

V is TRBV28 and J is TRBJ1-1, with a weak D call TRBD1 (5 bases). The V gene lost 6 bases and the J gene lost 0 bases, with 11 bases spanning the gap. Germline V gene sequence: CDR1 MDHEN, CDR2 SYDVKM. CDR3 size: 14 residues. The CDR3 DNA sequence: TGTGCCAGCAGGAAGACAGAGTTGAACACTGAAGCTTTCTTT. It codes for CASRKTELNTEAFF.

The chain has TRBV2 and TRBJ1-1; 8 bases map to TRBD1. CDR1 and CDR2 (germline): SNHLY, FYNNEI. The CDR3 is 14 residues long. V lost 7 bases, J lost 7 bases, and 11 bases stayed unmatched. CDR3 sequence: CASKGQGARGEAFF. The CDR3 DNA follows: TGTGCCAGCAAGGGCCAGGGGGCGAGGGGTGAAGCTTTCTTT.

This clone appeared a single time. V is TRBV12-3 or TRBV12-4 and J is TRBJ1-2, with a tentative D call TRBD1 (6 bases). Trimming pared 3 bases from V and 10 bases from J, leaving 12 bases between. CDR3 length: 12 amino acids. CDR3 nucleotide sequence: TGTGCCAGCAGTTTGGGGAACAGGGCCTACACCTTC. This encodes CASSLGNRAYTF.

The chain joins TRBV6-5 to TRBJ1-6; D is possibly TRBD1 (5 bases). V gave up 0 bases and J gave up 7 bases, with 10 bases separating them. CDR3 size: 15 residues. The germline V gene has CDR1 MNHEY and CDR2 SVGAGI. The CDR3 sequence: CASSYSRRANSPLHF. The CDR3 bases are TGTGCCAGCAGTTACTCACGCAGGGCAAATTCACCCCTCCACTTT.

The chain couples TRBV6-5 to TRBJ1-2, with D hard to call. The CDR3 is made up of 11 amino acids. Germline CDR1 MNHEY, CDR2 SVGAGI. V lost 6 bases to trimming and J lost 2 bases, with 4 bases between them. CDR3 sequence (DNA): TGTGCCAGCAGACAGAACTATGGCTACACCTTC. Translated: CASRQNYGYTF.

A remark on this clone: Other DNA sequences from this sample encode an identical CDR3 as well. This sequence joins TRBV9 and TRBJ1-1; a weak D match, TRBD1 (6 bases). Germline lookup yields CDR1 SGDLS and CDR2 YYNGEE. CDR3 length: 13 residues. V was pared by 5 bases and J by 0 bases, with 8 bases between. CDR3 region: CASSQGMNTEAFF. The CDR3 DNA reads TGTGCCAGCAGTCAGGGGATGAACACTGAAGCTTTCTTT.

The genes are TRBV4-1 and TRBJ2-1; perhaps TRBD2 as D (6 bases). The V gene's germline CDR1 is MGHRA and CDR2 YSYEKL. The CDR3 runs 17 residues. Trimming removed 0 bases from V and 1 base from J, with 13 bases in between. The CDR3 nucleotides read TGCGCCAGCAGCCAAGAGGGGGTCGGGGGATCCTACAATGAGCAGTTCTTC. Protein: CASSQEGVGGSYNEQFF.

The V call is TRBV28, the J call TRBJ1-2; D unresolved. V lost 1 base and J 5 bases, leaving 14 bases between the germline ends. The CDR3 runs to 15 residues. Germline V gives CDR1 MDHEN, CDR2 SYDVKM. CDR3 amino acids: CASSLYQEGRYGYTF. CDR3 in DNA: TGTGCCAGCAGTTTATATCAAGAGGGAAGATATGGCTACACCTTC.

The sample holds one count of this clone. This chain connects TRBV24-1 to TRBJ2-3; 7 bases map to TRBD1. V lost 3 bases to trimming and J lost 4 bases; unmatched junction nucleotides: 9. Germline CDR1 KGHDR, CDR2 SFDVKD. The CDR3 loop spans 16 amino acids. CDR3 coding DNA: TGTGCCACCAGTGATGAAACCGGAACAGGGGCAGATACGCAGTATTTT. Encoded protein: CATSDETGTGADTQYF.

The chain carries TRBV5-1 and TRBJ2-3; D is unresolved. Trimming took 0 bases from V and 0 from J, leaving 14 bases between them. Germline V gene sequence: CDR1 SGHRS, CDR2 YFSETQ. The CDR3 has 17 amino acids. The CDR3 DNA sequence: TGCGCCAGCAGCTTGGATTCAGGCAGAACTAGCACAGATACGCAGTATTTT. This sequence encodes CASSLDSGRTSTDTQYF.

This clone was picked up a small number of times. The rearrangement links TRBV13 to TRBJ2-7; maybe TRBD1 (6 bases). V was shortened by 5 bases and J by 1 base, with 15 bases between the two germline ends. The CDR3 has 15 amino acids. Germline lookup yields CDR1 PRHDT and CDR2 FYEKMQ (reference sequence). The CDR3 loop is CASSQFQGMSYEQYF. For the CDR3, the DNA is TGTGCCAGCAGCCAATTTCAGGGGATGTCCTACGAGCAGTACTTC.

This clone turned up a few times. The same CDR3 is also encoded by other DNA sequences in this sample. This chain uses TRBV5-1 with TRBJ2-7; D is unclear. V was shortened by 3 bases and J by 0 bases, with 7 bases between the two germline ends. Germline CDR1 SGHRS, CDR2 YFSETQ. This CDR3 has 13 residues. In DNA, the CDR3 is TGCGCCAGCAGCTCCGTTAGCTCCTACGAGCAGTACTTC. Its protein product is CASSSVSSYEQYF.

In this sample, this clone turned up once. This chain connects TRBV5-1 to TRBJ2-3; 9 bases line up with TRBD2. J lost 8 bases, V lost 2 bases, and 15 bases had no gene match. This CDR3 is 17 amino acids long. Germline CDR1 and CDR2: SGHRS and YFSETQ. CDR3 sequence reads: CASSFEREAQVAGTQYF. As DNA, the CDR3 is TGCGCCAGCAGCTTTGAGCGGGAGGCCCAAGTTGCGGGTACGCAGTATTTT.

This chain joins TRBV19 and TRBJ2-7; a possible D gene is TRBD2 (5 bases). Trimming removed 6 bases from V and 0 bases from J, with 12 bases in between. The CDR3 runs 14 residues. In germline, CDR1 is LNHDA, CDR2 SQIVND (reference sequence). CDR3 nucleotide sequence: TGTGCCAGTAGCCGTGCCGACTACTCCTACGAGCAGTACTTC. It codes for CASSRADYSYEQYF.

The rearrangement links TRBV9 to TRBJ2-2; 11 bases align to TRBD2. Per germline, CDR1 SGDLS and CDR2 YYNGEE. This CDR3 is built from 14 residues. V lost 5 bases, J lost 6 bases, and 3 bases stayed unmatched. CDR3 loop: CASRLAGDAGELFF. In nucleotides, the CDR3 is TGTGCCAGCAGACTAGCGGGAGACGCCGGGGAGCTGTTTTTT.

V and J are TRBV5-1 and TRBJ2-2, with 7 bases matching TRBD2. CDR1 and CDR2 (germline): SGHRS, YFSETQ. After removal of 0 bases from V and 1 base from J, the junction contained 6 bases not matched to a gene. The CDR3 contains 17 residues. As DNA, the CDR3 is TGCGCCAGCAGCTTGGGTCCGGCGGGAGTGAACACCGGGGAGCTGTTTTTT. The encoded protein is CASSLGPAGVNTGELFF.

This clone was counted a single time. This sequence joins TRBV30 and TRBJ1-5; D is perhaps TRBD1 (5 bases). The V and J ends lost 6 bases and 3 bases respectively, with 18 bases between them. The CDR3 loop spans 15 amino acids. The germline CDR1 and CDR2 sequences are GTSNPN and SVGIG (reference sequence). As DNA, the CDR3 is TGTGCCTGCAACCCTGGGGCAGTGCTCAATCAGCCCCAGCATTTT. Protein product: CACNPGAVLNQPQHF.